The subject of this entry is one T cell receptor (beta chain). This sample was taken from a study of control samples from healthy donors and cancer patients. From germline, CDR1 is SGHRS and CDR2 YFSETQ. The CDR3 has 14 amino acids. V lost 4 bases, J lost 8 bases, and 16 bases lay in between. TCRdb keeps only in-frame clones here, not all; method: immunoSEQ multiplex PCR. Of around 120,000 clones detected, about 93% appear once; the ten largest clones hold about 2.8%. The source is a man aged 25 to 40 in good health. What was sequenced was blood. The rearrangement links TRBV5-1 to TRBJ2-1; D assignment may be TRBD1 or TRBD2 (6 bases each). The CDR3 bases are TGCGCCAGCAGCGGGGACACGCCGGGGGATGAGCAGTTCTTC. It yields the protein CASSGDTPGDEQFF.